This T cell receptor (beta chain) was profiled in a study of preoperative IRX-2 immunotherapy in early breast cancer. Sample treatment: preoperative locoregional IRX-2 cytokine immunotherapy. Samples came from a phase Ib trial of preoperative locoregional IRX-2 cytokine immunotherapy. A remark on this clone: One end of the junction varies from germline; a read error may be responsible.

The protocol was immunoSEQ multiplex PCR, while the TCRdb copy is restricted to in-frame clones and leaves out a portion. This table holds some 30,000 clones, roughly 91% found once. The sequence was obtained from a human donor with breast cancer. The specimen comprised tumor tissue, sampled after IRX-2 immunotherapy.

The CDR3 coding sequence is TGTGCCACCAGTGAGCGGACAGGGAGAGGCAATCAGCCCCAGCATTTT. Translating gives CATSERTGRGNQPQHF. The rearrangement joins TRBV27 to TRBJ1-5; 8 bases are shared with TRBD1. Per the germline V gene, CDR1 is MNHEY and CDR2 is SMNVEV (reference sequence). This CDR3 is built from 16 residues.